The 32 T cell receptor beta chains below come from one sample, sequenced in a study of T cell repertoires in cytomegalovirus infection. TCRdb itself ran the reads through MiXCR, one entry per CDR3 protein. The sample includes hundreds of thousands of distinct CDR3 sequences, approximately 10% seen only once; the top ten take roughly a tenth. Source material: PBMCs. The receptors stem from a human donor in good health (CMV status not recorded). Some clones in this sample may be carry-over from other donors' samples.

In its sample, this clonotype was seen a few times. The CDR3 sequence: CASSQSGVTGELFF. In DNA, the CDR3 is TGTGCCAGCAGCCAGAGCGGGGTTACCGGGGAGCTGTTTTTT. The J gene is TRBJ2-2, the V gene TRBV3-1, with 7 bases fitting TRBD2. The CDR3 spans 14 residues. V lost 3 bases, J lost 5 bases, and 3 bases stayed unmatched. The germline gives CDR1 LGHDT, CDR2 YNNKEL (reference sequence).

This clonotype was counted ten times or more. The chain combines TRBV7-2 with TRBJ2-3; 9 bases are a match to TRBD2. Germline V lookup: CDR1 SGHTA, CDR2 FQGNSA. CDR3 size: 16 residues. The V segment lost 3 bases and the J segment 4 bases; nucleotides outside the gene matches: 8. This chain's CDR3 is CASSFLAGRFADTQYF. The CDR3 nucleotides read TGTGCCAGCAGCTTTCTAGCGGGAAGGTTTGCAGATACGCAGTATTTT.

In its sample, this clonotype was seen a few times. This rearrangement joins TRBV29-1 to TRBJ1-2; TRBD1 might be the D (6 bases). Germline assignment: CDR1 SQVTM and CDR2 ANQGSEA. V lost 3 bases and J 4 bases, leaving 9 bases between the germline ends. This CDR3 contains 12 residues. The CDR3 loop is CSVDRGPYGYTF. In DNA, the CDR3 is TGCAGCGTTGACAGGGGCCCCTATGGCTACACCTTC.

The rearrangement uses TRBV6-1 and TRBJ2-2; TRBD2 matches 7 bases. The V gene's germline CDR1 is MNHNS and CDR2 SASEGT. The CDR3 is 15 residues long. J lost 2 bases, V lost 5 bases, and 5 bases had no gene match. The CDR3 here is CASSPTTSNTGELFF. CDR3 sequence (DNA): TGTGCCAGCAGTCCAACGACTAGCAACACCGGGGAGCTGTTTTTT.

In its sample, this clonotype was seen a few times. V is TRBV4-1 and J is TRBJ1-2; TRBD1 matches 9 bases. V lost 4 bases to trimming and J lost 6 bases; unmatched junction nucleotides: 6. The CDR3 is 14 amino acids. Germline CDR1 reads MGHRA; CDR2 reads YSYEKL. The CDR3 nucleotides read TGCGCCAGCAGCCCGGTTGGACAGGGGCATGGCTACACCTTC. It specifies CASSPVGQGHGYTF.

This clonotype was detected many times. V and J are TRBV5-5 and TRBJ1-1, with D possibly matching TRBD1 (6 bases). The germline V gene has CDR1 SGHKS and CDR2 YYEKEE (reference sequence). Trimming took 8 bases from V and 1 from J, leaving 18 bases between them. CDR3 length: 15 residues. The CDR3 reads CARLPQGPSNTEAFF. For the CDR3, the DNA is TGTGCCAGACTCCCACAGGGACCCTCGAACACTGAAGCTTTCTTT.

This clonotype was counted between two and nine times. This chain links TRBV7-9 with TRBJ1-5; 7 nucleotides match TRBD1. Germline V gives CDR1 SEHNR, CDR2 FQNEAQ (reference sequence). With 6 bases clipped from V and 6 bases from J, the junction kept 8 bases outside the gene matches. This CDR3 region has 14 residues. Here the CDR3 DNA reads TGTGCCAGCAGTTCCGCAGGGGGAAGTCAGCCCCAGCATTTT. Translated: CASSSAGGSQPQHF.

J is TRBJ2-5 and V is TRBV20-1, with TRBD2 as a possible D gene (5 bases). Between the trimmed V and J ends, which lost 5 bases and 4 bases, there was a span of 17 bases. CDR3 length: 14 residues. CDR1 is DFQATT and CDR2 is SNEGSKA in the germline V gene (reference sequence). CDR3 nucleotide sequence: TGCAGTGCTCGGGAACGAGCTGGTCGAGAGACCCAGTACTTC. This sequence encodes CSARERAGRETQYF.

This clonotype was seen repeatedly, ten times or more. This chain links TRBV7-2 with TRBJ1-2, with D tentatively TRBD1 (6 bases). Per the germline V gene, CDR1 is SGHTA and CDR2 is FQGNSA. V was pared by 0 bases and J by 5 bases, with 13 bases between. This CDR3 has 15 residues. The CDR3 DNA sequence: TGTGCCAGCAGCTTAGCGAAGGGGACAAAGTATGGCTACACCTTC. The encoded protein is CASSLAKGTKYGYTF.

About this clonotype: A read error may be the cause here, since a much bigger clone is one base away. The chain carries TRBV11-2 and TRBJ1-2; 8 bases line up with TRBD1. CDR3 length: 15 amino acids. CDR1 is SGHAT and CDR2 is FQNNGV in the germline V gene. CDR3 residues: CASSQNRGMKYDYTF. As DNA, the CDR3 is TGTGCCAGCAGCCAGAACAGGGGGATGAAGTATGACTACACCTTC. Drawing the rest from reference TRBV11-2 and TRBJ1-2, the complete variable domain is EAGVAQSPRYKIIEKRQSVAFWCNPISGHATLYWYQQILGQGPKLLIQFQNNGVVDDSQLPKDRFSAERLKGVDSTLKIQPAKLEDSAVYLCASSQNRGMKYDYTFGSGTRLTVV.

In this sample, this clonotype turned up many times. This rearrangement joins TRBV12-5 to TRBJ1-1, with a weak D call TRBD1 (5 bases). Germline V gene lookup returns CDR1 LGHNT and CDR2 FRNRAP. Trimming cost V 5 bases and J 6 bases, with 22 bases left between them. The CDR3 covers 16 residues. The CDR3 bases are TGTGCTAGTGGTCCATCCCCCAGGGTCGGTAGCCCTGAAGCTTTCTTT. This codes for CASGPSPRVGSPEAFF. Drawing the rest from reference TRBV12-5 and TRBJ1-1, the complete variable domain is DARVTQTPRHKVTEMGQEVTMRCQPILGHNTVFWYRQTMMQGLELLAYFRNRAPLDDSGMPKDRFSAEMPDATLATLKIQPSEPRDSAVYFCASGPSPRVGSPEAFFGQGTRLTVV.

The sample holds many counts of this clonotype. The chain combines TRBV15 with TRBJ2-5, with D perhaps being TRBD1 or TRBD2 (6 bases each). CDR3 length: 15 residues. The germline V gene has CDR1 LNHNV and CDR2 YYDKDF (reference sequence). Trimming pared 1 base from V and 1 base from J, leaving 10 bases between. For the CDR3, the DNA is TGTGCCACCAGCAGAGTTGGGGGGCGCCAAGAGACCCAGTACTTC. It codes for CATSRVGGRQETQYF. The entire variable domain, with the rest obtained from reference TRBV15 and TRBJ2-5, is as follows: DAMVIQNPRYQVTQFGKPVTLSCSQTLNHNVMYWYQQKSSQAPKLLFHYYDKDFNNEADTPDNFQSRRPNTSFCFLDIRSPGLGDTAMYLCATSRVGGRQETQYFGPGTRLLVL.

This clonotype has ten or more counts. The chain uses TRBV6-2 or TRBV6-3 and TRBJ2-1; 8 bases map to TRBD2. The length of the CDR3 is 14 residues. Germline trimming cut 6 bases from V and 0 bases from J; bases unmatched to any gene: 1. Germline V gene data show CDR1 as MNHEY and CDR2 as SVGEGT. The CDR3 coding sequence is TGTGCCAGCAGCGGGGGGGCCTCCTACAATGAGCAGTTCTTC. Translated, it gives CASSGGASYNEQFF.

This clonotype was detected ten times or more. This chain links TRBV19 with TRBJ1-1; 7 bases fit TRBD1. Germline CDR1 LNHDA, CDR2 SQIVND (reference sequence). This CDR3 comprises 14 residues. The trim removed 5 bases at V and 7 bases at J, leaving 10 bases unmatched. The CDR3, as DNA: TGTGCCAGTAGTTTGGTGACAGGGATGTATGAAGCTTTCTTT. It is translated as CASSLVTGMYEAFF.

This clonotype came up many times. This chain's CDR3 is CASRRENTGELFF. The CDR3 coding sequence is TGTGCCAGCAGAAGGGAGAACACCGGGGAGCTGTTTTTT. The gene calls are TRBV12-3 or TRBV12-4 and TRBJ2-2, with D hard to call. The ends were cut back, 6 bases at V and 1 base at J, with 6 bases in the middle. This CDR3 has 13 residues.

Ten or more counts support this clonotype. The chain employs TRBV27 and TRBJ1-5; 8 bases align to TRBD1. Germline V CDR1 and CDR2: MNHEY, SMNVEV (reference sequence). The length of the CDR3 is 15 residues. Unmatched junction bases numbered 8, after V lost 6 bases and J lost 4 bases. The CDR3 bases are TGTGCCAGCAGGAACAGGGGGGATTGGAATCAGCCCCAGCATTTT. This translates into CASRNRGDWNQPQHF.

This clonotype was counted ten times or more. The chain has TRBV7-2 and TRBJ1-2; D not resolved. Trimming removed 3 bases at V and 7 bases at J, with 9 bases between. Germline lookup yields CDR1 SGHTA and CDR2 FQGNSA. This CDR3 spans 12 amino acids. CDR3: CASSFGPTGYTF. Written as DNA, the CDR3 is TGTGCCAGCAGCTTTGGACCGACTGGCTACACCTTC.

Concerning this clonotype itself: A much larger clone lies a single base off, so this may be a read error. J is TRBJ2-3 and V is TRBV29-1, with no clear D. Trimming pared 6 bases from V and 6 bases from J, leaving 10 bases between. Germline values: CDR1 SQVTM, CDR2 ANQGSEA. The CDR3 is 11 amino acids. The CDR3 bases are TGCAGCGTCCGCCTAGTGGATACGCAGTATTTT. It codes for CSVRLVDTQYF.

This clonotype was found a few times. The CDR3 DNA follows: TGCAGCGCTAGCGGGGGGGCCAAAAACATTCAGTACTTC. Translated, it gives CSASGGAKNIQYF. The chain has TRBV29-1 and TRBJ2-4, with 11 bases that match TRBD2. The germline gives CDR1 SQVTM, CDR2 ANQGSEA. The CDR3 runs to 13 residues. Trimming removed 7 bases from V and 1 base from J; junction bases left unmatched: 0.

V and J are TRBV2 and TRBJ2-3, with 15 bases fitting TRBD2. J was trimmed by 4 bases and V by 3 bases; bases with no gene match: 2. The CDR3 loop spans 16 amino acids. The germline V gene encodes CDR1 SNHLY and CDR2 FYNNEI. The CDR3 spells CASSERTSGGADTQYF. DNA for the CDR3: TGTGCCAGCAGTGAGAGGACTAGCGGGGGGGCAGATACGCAGTATTTT.

This clonotype was detected ten times or more. The CDR3 coding sequence is TGTGCCAGCAGTCTAGGACAGGGGGCGCGTAGCAATCAGCCCCAGCATTTT. Residues: CASSLGQGARSNQPQHF. The chain recombines TRBV7-2 with TRBJ1-5, with 11 bases that match TRBD1. Germline assignment: CDR1 SGHTA and CDR2 FQGNSA. J was trimmed by 0 bases and V by 6 bases; bases with no gene match: 7. This CDR3 is 17 amino acids long.

CDR3 sequence (DNA): TGTGCCAGCAGTTTTCCCCCGTCCAGGGCCCGCAATGAGCAGTTCTTC. It codes for CASSFPPSRARNEQFF. The chain employs TRBV27 and TRBJ2-1, with TRBD1 as a possible D gene (5 bases). This CDR3 has 16 residues. Between the trimmed V and J ends, which lost 3 bases and 6 bases, there was a span of 18 bases. Germline V gives CDR1 MNHEY, CDR2 SMNVEV (reference sequence).

The chain combines TRBV29-1 with TRBJ1-3; perhaps TRBD1 as D (5 bases). The CDR3 has 15 residues. Germline lookup yields CDR1 SQVTM and CDR2 ANQGSEA. V was cut by 6 bases and J by 2 bases, with 17 bases left in between. The CDR3, as DNA: TGCAGCGTCGGCCCCGGGGACCAAGCTGGAAACACCATATATTTT. Protein: CSVGPGDQAGNTIYF.

The chain carries TRBV30 and TRBJ2-7, with 8 bases matching TRBD1. Per germline, CDR1 GTSNPN and CDR2 SVGIG (reference sequence). The CDR3 runs 13 residues. Unmatched junction bases numbered 2, after V lost 2 bases and J lost 2 bases. CDR3 region: CAWSPGQAYEQYF. The CDR3 bases are TGTGCCTGGAGTCCGGGACAGGCCTACGAGCAGTACTTC.

This clonotype has at least ten counts. The chain recombines TRBV6-5 with TRBJ1-2, with 8 bases fitting TRBD1. Unmatched junction bases numbered 11, after V lost 6 bases and J lost 8 bases. CDR1 is MNHEY and CDR2 is SVGAGI in the germline V gene. The CDR3 consists of 14 residues. The CDR3 loop is CASSPGQGYKGYTF. CDR3 bases: TGTGCCAGCAGCCCAGGACAGGGTTATAAGGGCTACACCTTC.

This clonotype was recorded at least ten times. CDR3 residues: CASSLGRRDTGELFF. The CDR3 DNA is TGTGCCAGCAGCTTAGGGAGGCGGGACACCGGGGAGCTGTTTTTT. The V call is TRBV11-2, the J call TRBJ2-2; D is perhaps TRBD2 (5 bases). The germline V gene has CDR1 SGHAT and CDR2 FQNNGV. Trimming shortened V by 1 base and J by 3 bases, and 9 bases separated the two germline ends. The CDR3 runs 15 residues.

This clonotype has only a few counts. The chain employs TRBV2 and TRBJ1-5, with no clear D. Trimming left V 4 bases short and J 3 bases short, with 10 bases between. Germline CDR1 reads SNHLY; CDR2 reads FYNNEI. CDR3 size: 14 residues. The CDR3 protein is CASSGGLHNQPQHF. In DNA, the CDR3 is TGTGCCAGCAGTGGGGGTCTTCACAATCAGCCCCAGCATTTT.

In the case of this clonotype: This clone may be a read error of a much larger clone one base away. The J gene is TRBJ2-1, the V gene TRBV9; maybe TRBD2 (7 bases). The CDR3 is 14 amino acids. Germline lookup yields CDR1 SGDLS and CDR2 YYNGEE. The CDR3 region is CVSKGGGTYNEQFF. The DNA for the CDR3 is TGTGTCAGCAAAGGGGGGGGGACCTACAATGAGCAGTTCTTC. Drawing the rest from reference TRBV9 and TRBJ2-1, the complete variable domain is DSGVTQTPKHLITATGQRVTLRCSPRSGDLSVYWYQQSLDQGLQFLIQYYNGEERAKGNILERFSAQQFPDLHSELNLSSLELGDSALYFCVSKGGGTYNEQFFGPGTRLTVL.

In its sample, this clonotype was seen many times. The CDR3 loop reads CASSLPRQVHEQYF. The CDR3 DNA reads as TGTGCCAGCAGCTTACCCAGACAGGTCCACGAGCAGTACTTC. J is TRBJ2-7 and V is TRBV7-9; maybe TRBD1 (6 bases). Germline CDR1 SEHNR, CDR2 FQNEAQ (reference sequence). Trimming stripped 2 bases from V and 5 bases from J, with 13 bases between. The CDR3 has 14 residues.

This clonotype occurred many times. DNA for the CDR3: TGCGCCAGCAGCTTGGAGGGGTATCAGCCCCAGCATTTT. Its protein is CASSLEGYQPQHF. The chain carries TRBV5-1 and TRBJ1-5; tentatively, D is TRBD1 (5 bases). The CDR3 extends over 13 amino acids. The V gene lost 0 bases and the J gene lost 5 bases, with 6 bases spanning the gap. Per the germline V gene, CDR1 is SGHRS and CDR2 is YFSETQ.

This clonotype was seen at least ten times. CDR3 DNA: TGCGCCAGCAGCCTTGGGTGGGGGGCCGCAGCCCCGACCCAAAGCGCTGAAGCTTTCTTT. Translating it yields CASSLGWGAAAPTQSAEAFF. The V gene is TRBV5-1, the J gene TRBJ1-1, with D possibly being TRBD1 (6 bases). The CDR3 spans 20 residues. From germline, CDR1 is SGHRS and CDR2 YFSETQ. V lost 4 bases to trimming and J lost 6 bases, with 34 bases between them.

About this clonotype itself: The junction shows a germline mismatch at one end, possibly a read error. This rearrangement joins TRBV29-1 to TRBJ2-7, with D possibly matching TRBD2 (6 bases). Germline CDR1 is SQVTM and CDR2 is ANQGSEA. The CDR3 loop spans 12 amino acids. CDR3 region: CSVEGRGNEQYF. In nucleotides, the CDR3 is TGCAGCGTCGAAGGTCGGGGGAACGAGCAGTACTTC.